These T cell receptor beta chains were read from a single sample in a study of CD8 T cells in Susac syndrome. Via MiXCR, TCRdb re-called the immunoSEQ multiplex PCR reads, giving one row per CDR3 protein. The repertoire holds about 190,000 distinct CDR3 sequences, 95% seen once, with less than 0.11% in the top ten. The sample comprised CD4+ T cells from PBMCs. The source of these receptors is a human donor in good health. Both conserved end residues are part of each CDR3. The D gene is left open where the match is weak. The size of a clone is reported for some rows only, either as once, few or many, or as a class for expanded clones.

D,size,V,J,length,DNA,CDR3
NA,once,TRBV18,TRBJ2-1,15,TGTGCCAGCTCACCGGGGACAAACTCCTACAATGAGCAGTTCTTC,CASSPGTNSYNEQFF
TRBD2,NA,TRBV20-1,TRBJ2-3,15,TGCAGTGCCCCTCACCGGACTAGCTTGGCAGATACGCAGTATTTT,CSAPHRTSLADTQYF
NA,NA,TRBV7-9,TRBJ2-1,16,TGTGCCAGCAGCCCCTCGGGTGTATGGTCCTACAATGAGCAGTTCTTC,CASSPSGVWSYNEQFF
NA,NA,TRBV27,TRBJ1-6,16,TGTGCCAGCAGTTTACGGACCTTTTCTCCCAATTCACCCCTCCACTTT,CASSLRTFSPNSPLHF
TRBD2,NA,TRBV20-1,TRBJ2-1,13,TGCAGTGCAGCGGGACTAGCGGACAATGAGCAGTTCTTC,CSAAGLADNEQFF
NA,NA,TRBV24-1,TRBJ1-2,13,TGTGCCACCAGTGATTCCGGGAACTATGGCTACACCTTC,CATSDSGNYGYTF
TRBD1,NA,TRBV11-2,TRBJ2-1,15,TGTGCCAGCAGCTTGGACAGGGGCCCCTACAATGAGCAGTTCTTC,CASSLDRGPYNEQFF
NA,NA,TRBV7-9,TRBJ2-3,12,TGTGCCAGCAGCTTAGCCCAGGATACGCAGTATTTT,CASSLAQDTQYF
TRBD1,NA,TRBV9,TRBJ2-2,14,TGTGCCAGCAGCGTTCCAGGGGGCACCGGGGAGCTGTTTTTT,CASSVPGGTGELFF
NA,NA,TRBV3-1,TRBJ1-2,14,TGTGCCAGCAGCCAAGATTCGGCAGGGCGAGGCTACACCTTC,CASSQDSAGRGYTF
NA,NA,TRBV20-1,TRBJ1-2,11,TGCAGTGCTCGGGGGGCGCTTGGCTACACCTTC,CSARGALGYTF
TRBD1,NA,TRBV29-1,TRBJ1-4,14,TGCAGCGTCGCGGCAGGGGGAGAAGATGAAAAACTGTTTTTT,CSVAAGGEDEKLFF
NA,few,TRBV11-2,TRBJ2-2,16,TGTGCCAGCAGCTTATCTAGCGCCCTGAACACCGGGGAGCTGTTTTTT,CASSLSSALNTGELFF
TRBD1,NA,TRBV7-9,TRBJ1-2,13,TGTGCCAGCAGCAGAAGACAGGGAGGTGGCTACACCTTC,CASSRRQGGGYTF
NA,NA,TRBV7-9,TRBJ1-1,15,TGTGCCAGCAGCTCCATTTGGCGCGGGAACACTGAAGCTTTCTTT,CASSSIWRGNTEAFF
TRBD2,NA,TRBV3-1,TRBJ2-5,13,TGTGCCAGCAGCCCTTCTAGCGGAGAGACCCAGTACTTC,CASSPSSGETQYF
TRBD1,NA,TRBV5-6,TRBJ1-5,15,TGTGCCAGCAGCGGAGGGACAGGGGAGCGACAGCCCCAGCATTTT,CASSGGTGERQPQHF